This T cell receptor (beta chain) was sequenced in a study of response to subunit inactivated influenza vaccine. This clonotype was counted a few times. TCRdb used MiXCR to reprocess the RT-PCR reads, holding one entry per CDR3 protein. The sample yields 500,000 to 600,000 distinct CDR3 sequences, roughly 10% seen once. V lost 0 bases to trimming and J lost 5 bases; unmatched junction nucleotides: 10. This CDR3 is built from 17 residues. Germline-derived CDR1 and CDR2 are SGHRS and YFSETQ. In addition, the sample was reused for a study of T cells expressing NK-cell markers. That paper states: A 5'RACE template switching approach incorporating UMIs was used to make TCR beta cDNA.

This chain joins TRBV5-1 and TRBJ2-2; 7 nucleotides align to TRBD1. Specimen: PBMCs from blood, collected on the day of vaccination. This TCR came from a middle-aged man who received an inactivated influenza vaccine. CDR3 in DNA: TGCGCCAGCAGCTTGGATCCAGGACAGGCGCGGACCGGGGAGCTGTTTTTT. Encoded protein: CASSLDPGQARTGELFF.